The 26 T cell receptor beta chains presented below share a single source sample, sequenced in a study of blood T cell repertoires in COVID-19. Libraries were prepared by immunoSEQ multiplex PCR; TCRdb keeps only in-frame clonotypes and omits some of them. Of roughly 160,000 clones in the sample, approximately 80% were seen once. Input material: PBMCs or T cells enriched from blood (not recorded which). These receptor sequences come from a woman aged 55-70 years who had recovered from COVID-19.

The rearrangement links TRBV28 to TRBJ1-4; 9 bases are a match to TRBD1. V lost 5 bases to trimming and J lost 6 bases; unmatched junction nucleotides: 4. The germline CDR1 and CDR2 sequences are MDHEN and SYDVKM. The CDR3 extends over 14 amino acids. CDR3 protein: CASSPTGGDEKLFF. CDR3 in DNA: TGTGCCAGCAGTCCCACAGGGGGCGATGAAAAACTGTTTTTT. Looking up the rest from reference TRBV28 and TRBJ1-4 gives the full variable domain: DVKVTQSSRYLVKRTGEKVFLECVQDMDHENMFWYRQDPGLGLRLIYFSYDVKMKEKGDIPEGYSVSREKKERFSLILESASTNQTSMYLCASSPTGGDEKLFFGSGTQLSVL.

The V call is TRBV3-1 (or the pseudogene TRBV3-2), the J call TRBJ2-2; maybe TRBD1 (6 bases). This CDR3 spans 14 amino acids. Looked up from germline, CDR1 is LGHDT and CDR2 is YNNKEL (reference sequence). V lost 6 bases to trimming and J lost 5 bases, with 13 bases between them. CDR3: CASRQGHATGELFF. CDR3 DNA sequence: TGTGCCAGCAGGCAGGGGCACGCAACCGGGGAGCTGTTTTTT.

The rearrangement links TRBV2 to TRBJ2-4; TRBD2 matches 8 bases. Germline CDR1 and CDR2: SNHLY and FYNNEI. The V and J ends lost 5 bases and 9 bases, in that order; junction bases with no gene match: 6. This CDR3 contains 13 residues. For the CDR3, the DNA is TGTGCCAGCAGTCCGGGACTAGAAGCCATTCAGTACTTC. Its translation is CASSPGLEAIQYF.

J is TRBJ1-3 and V is TRBV5-1; D not certain. The CDR3 totals 16 residues. V lost 3 bases and J 0 bases, leaving 13 bases between the germline ends. Germline V CDR1 and CDR2: SGHRS, YFSETQ. In DNA form, the CDR3 reads TGCGCCAGCAGCTGGGCAGGCGCCGACTCTGGAAACACCATATATTTT. Residues: CASSWAGADSGNTIYF.

This sequence joins TRBV4-1 and TRBJ2-2; D might be TRBD1 (5 bases). V was pared by 4 bases and J by 5 bases, with 11 bases between. This CDR3 spans 14 amino acids. The germline V gene has CDR1 MGHRA and CDR2 YSYEKL. The CDR3 DNA is TGCGCCAGCAGCCTAGAATCAGGGACCGGGGAGCTGTTTTTT. Translated: CASSLESGTGELFF.

The chain carries TRBV4-1 and TRBJ2-7; D is perhaps TRBD1 (5 bases). V lost 3 bases, J lost 0 bases, and 12 bases lay in between. CDR1 MGHRA and CDR2 YSYEKL come from the germline V gene. This CDR3 region has 15 residues. The CDR3 DNA reads as TGCGCCAGCAGCCATAAGGGGTCCAGCTCCTACGAGCAGTACTTC. Translation: CASSHKGSSSYEQYF.

J is TRBJ2-5 and V is TRBV25-1; D ambiguous. The CDR3 has 15 amino acids. Deletions cut 3 bases from V and 1 base from J, with 12 bases between. Per the germline V gene, CDR1 is MGHDK and CDR2 is SYGVNS. As DNA, the CDR3 is TGTGCCAGCAGTGATTTTGGTGGCTTCCAAGAGACCCAGTACTTC. The encoded protein is CASSDFGGFQETQYF.

This chain uses TRBV3-1 (or the pseudogene TRBV3-2) with TRBJ2-3, with TRBD2 identical over 13 bases. V lost 7 bases to trimming and J lost 1 base; unmatched junction nucleotides: 5. The germline CDR1 and CDR2 sequences are LGHDT and YNNKEL (reference sequence). The CDR3 runs to 16 residues. The CDR3 DNA follows: TGTGCCAGCACCCTCGGACTAGCGGGGGGCACAGATACGCAGTATTTT. Its protein is CASTLGLAGGTDTQYF.

V and J are TRBV6-1 and TRBJ2-1, with 8 bases aligning to TRBD2. The CDR3 has 14 residues. The V and J ends lost 1 base and 7 bases, in that order; junction bases with no gene match: 3. In germline, CDR1 is MNHNS, CDR2 SASEGT. The CDR3 region has the DNA TGTGCCAGCAGTGAAGTCGGGACTAGGAATGAGCAGTTCTTC. It yields the protein CASSEVGTRNEQFF.

The CDR3 nucleotides are TGTGCCAGCAGTGAGTCTCACTATGGCTACACCTTC. Its protein is CASSESHYGYTF. The V gene is TRBV25-1, the J gene TRBJ1-2; D uncertain. Germline values: CDR1 MGHDK, CDR2 SYGVNS. V was cut by 3 bases and J by 3 bases, with 5 bases left in between. CDR3 length: 12 amino acids.

CDR3 loop: CASSLQQGANEAFF. CDR3 in DNA: TGTGCCAGCAGCTTACAACAGGGGGCGAATGAAGCTTTCTTT. J is TRBJ1-1 and V is TRBV7-9; the match to TRBD1 covers 9 bases. The CDR3 has 14 residues. Losses at the gene ends were 2 bases for V and 7 bases for J; bases not matched to a gene: 5. CDR1 is SEHNR, CDR2 FQNEAQ, per germline (reference sequence).

V usage is TRBV4-1 and J usage is TRBJ1-1; no definite D call. Germline V gene lookup returns CDR1 MGHRA and CDR2 YSYEKL. This CDR3 has 16 residues. V gave up 1 base and J gave up 1 base, with 13 bases separating them. DNA for the CDR3: TGCGCCAGCAGCCAAGCGGATGGGAGGACGAACACTGAAGCTTTCTTT. This gives the protein CASSQADGRTNTEAFF.

The genes are TRBV5-5 and TRBJ1-5, with no clear D. The germline CDR1 and CDR2 sequences are SGHKS and YYEKEE (reference sequence). The CDR3 loop spans 15 amino acids. The V and J ends lost 4 bases and 4 bases respectively, with 15 bases between them. CDR3 sequence reads: CASSLQTGANQPQHF. In DNA form, the CDR3 reads TGTGCCAGCAGCCTTCAGACGGGAGCGAATCAGCCCCAGCATTTT.

The CDR3: CASSPTGQTQSSGNTIYF. As DNA, the CDR3 is TGTGCCAGCTCACCTACCGGACAGACCCAGAGCTCTGGAAACACCATATATTTT. The chain recombines TRBV18 with TRBJ1-3; the D gene is possibly TRBD1 (6 bases). This CDR3 comprises 18 residues. From germline, CDR1 is KGHSH and CDR2 LQKENI. Trimming shortened V by 3 bases and J by 0 bases, and 18 bases separated the two germline ends. Using reference TRBV18 and TRBJ1-3 for the parts outside the CDR3, the full variable domain is NAGVMQNPRHLVRRRGQEARLRCSPMKGHSHVYWYRQLPEEGLKFMVYLQKENIIDESGMPKERFSAEFPKEGPSILRIQQVVRGDSAAYFCASSPTGQTQSSGNTIYFGEGSWLTVV.

V is TRBV19 and J is TRBJ1-2; 8 nucleotides line up with TRBD1. The CDR3 totals 19 residues. CDR1 and CDR2 (germline): LNHDA, SQIVND (reference sequence). Unmatched junction bases numbered 22, after V lost 3 bases and J lost 7 bases. The CDR3 is CASSIFAGTGLRGNIGYTF. CDR3 sequence (DNA): TGTGCCAGTAGTATTTTCGCCGGGACAGGACTCCGTGGGAATATTGGCTACACCTTC.

This chain uses TRBV5-1 with TRBJ2-5; 11 nucleotides agree with TRBD2. V shed 4 bases, J shed 5 bases, and the junction held 7 bases outside the gene matches. Germline lookup yields CDR1 SGHRS and CDR2 YFSETQ. The CDR3 covers 15 residues. CDR3 nucleotides: TGCGCCAGCAGCCAACCGGGACTAGCGGTGGAGACCCAGTACTTC. Translated: CASSQPGLAVETQYF.

This clone was seen just once. J is TRBJ1-1 and V is TRBV15, with 7 nucleotides matching TRBD1. CDR1 and CDR2 (germline): LNHNV, YYDKDF (reference sequence). The CDR3 is 14 amino acids. V gave up 2 bases and J gave up 3 bases; unmatched junction bases: 3. The CDR3 protein is CATSRNRGDTEAFF. CDR3 in DNA: TGTGCCACCAGCAGAAACAGGGGCGACACTGAAGCTTTCTTT.

J is TRBJ1-2 and V is TRBV2, with 10 positions matching TRBD1. V lost 7 bases and J lost 1; bases outside the gene matches: 9. Germline lookup yields CDR1 SNHLY and CDR2 FYNNEI. This CDR3 is 16 amino acids long. The CDR3 nucleotides read TGTGCCAGCAACCGGGACAGGGGCGCCTTTAACTATGGCTACACCTTC. Its protein is CASNRDRGAFNYGYTF.

The V and J genes are TRBV13 and TRBJ2-1, with TRBD2 identical over 11 bases. The V gene's germline CDR1 is PRHDT and CDR2 FYEKMQ (reference sequence). The CDR3 has 13 residues. Trimming took 5 bases from V and 12 from J; bases not matched to a gene: 6. CDR3 DNA: TGTGCCAGCAGCACGCATAGCGGGGGGGGGCAGTTCTTC. Its translation: CASSTHSGGGQFF.

J is TRBJ1-2 and V is TRBV5-1, with 10 bases identical to TRBD1. This CDR3 has 13 amino acids. Trimming at V came to 4 bases and at J to 8 bases, leaving 5 bases not matched to a gene. Germline assignment: CDR1 SGHRS and CDR2 YFSETQ. The CDR3 DNA reads as TGCGCCAGCAGCGGCGGGACAGGGGACGGCTACACCTTC. Residues: CASSGGTGDGYTF.

V and J are TRBV2 and TRBJ1-5; D not resolved. V shed 8 bases and J shed 5 bases, with 13 bases lying between them. There are 13 residues in the CDR3. Germline-derived CDR1 and CDR2 are SNHLY and FYNNEI. The CDR3 sequence: CASSDDRDQPQHF. CDR3 nucleotide sequence: TGTGCCAGCTCCGACGACCGGGATCAGCCCCAGCATTTT.

The table lists this clone with a count of one. V gene TRBV28 combines with J gene TRBJ2-3, with 9 positions matching TRBD2. Germline-derived CDR1 and CDR2 are MDHEN and SYDVKM. The CDR3 length is 19 residues. V shed 6 bases, J shed 2 bases, and the junction held 18 bases outside the gene matches. The CDR3 region has the DNA TGTGCCAGCAGACTACTGACTAGCGGCCAAGGGGGGCACACAGATACGCAGTATTTT. Translated: CASRLLTSGQGGHTDTQYF.

V gene TRBV5-1 combines with J gene TRBJ2-2, with 11 bases that match TRBD2. CDR3 length equals 16 residues. Germline V gene data show CDR1 as SGHRS and CDR2 as YFSETQ. Trimming removed 5 bases from V and 0 bases from J; junction bases left unmatched: 3. The CDR3 DNA sequence: TGCGCCAGCAGGCGACTAGCGGGGACGAACACCGGGGAGCTGTTTTTT. Protein: CASRRLAGTNTGELFF.

This sequence joins TRBV7-3 and TRBJ2-1; tentatively, D is TRBD2 (5 bases). The CDR3 consists of 15 residues. Trimming took off 5 bases at V and 4 bases at J, with 15 bases between the two ends. Per germline, CDR1 SGHTA and CDR2 FQGTGA. The CDR3 nucleotides read TGTGCCAGCAGCCGAACGGGATCCGGATACAATGAGCAGTTCTTC. Translation gives CASSRTGSGYNEQFF.

The rearrangement links TRBV18 to TRBJ2-7, with TRBD2 as a possible D gene (6 bases). V lost 3 bases and J 4 bases, leaving 16 bases between the germline ends. This CDR3 is 15 amino acids long. The germline gives CDR1 KGHSH, CDR2 LQKENI. For the CDR3, the DNA is TGTGCCAGCTCACCGAATCGGGACTCGTCGTACGAGCAGTACTTC. Translation gives CASSPNRDSSYEQYF.

V gene TRBV11-3 combines with J gene TRBJ2-5; D may be TRBD1 (6 bases). The V end was cut by 5 bases, the J end by 4 bases, with 14 bases between. This CDR3 has 14 residues. Germline CDR1 reads SGHNT; CDR2 reads YENEEA. The CDR3 loop is CASSGPQGRETQYF. Here the CDR3 DNA reads TGTGCCAGCAGCGGACCCCAGGGGCGAGAGACCCAGTACTTC.